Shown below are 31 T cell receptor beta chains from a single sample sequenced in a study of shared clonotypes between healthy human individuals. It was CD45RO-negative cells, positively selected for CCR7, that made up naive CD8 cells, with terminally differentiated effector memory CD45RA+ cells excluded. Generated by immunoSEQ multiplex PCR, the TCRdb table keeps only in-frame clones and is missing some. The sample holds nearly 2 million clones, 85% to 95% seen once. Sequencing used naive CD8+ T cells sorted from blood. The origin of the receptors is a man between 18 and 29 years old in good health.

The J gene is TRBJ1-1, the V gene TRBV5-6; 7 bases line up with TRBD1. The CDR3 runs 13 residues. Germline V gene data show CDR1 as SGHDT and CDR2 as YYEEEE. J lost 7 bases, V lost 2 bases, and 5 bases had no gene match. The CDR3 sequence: CASSLAGGIEAFF. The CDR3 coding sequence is TGTGCCAGCAGCTTAGCAGGGGGAATTGAAGCTTTCTTT.

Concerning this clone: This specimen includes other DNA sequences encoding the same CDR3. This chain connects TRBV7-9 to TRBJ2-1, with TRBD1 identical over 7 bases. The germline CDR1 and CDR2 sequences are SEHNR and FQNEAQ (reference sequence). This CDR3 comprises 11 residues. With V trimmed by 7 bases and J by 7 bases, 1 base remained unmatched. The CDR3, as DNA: TGTGCCAGCACCAGGGGGAATGAGCAGTTCTTC. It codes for CASTRGNEQFF.

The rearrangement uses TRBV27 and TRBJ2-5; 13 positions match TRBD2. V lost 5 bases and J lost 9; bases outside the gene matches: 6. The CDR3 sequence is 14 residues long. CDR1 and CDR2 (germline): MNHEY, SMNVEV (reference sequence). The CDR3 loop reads CASSPGLAGASQYF. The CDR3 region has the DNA TGTGCCAGCAGTCCCGGACTAGCGGGAGCCTCCCAGTACTTC.

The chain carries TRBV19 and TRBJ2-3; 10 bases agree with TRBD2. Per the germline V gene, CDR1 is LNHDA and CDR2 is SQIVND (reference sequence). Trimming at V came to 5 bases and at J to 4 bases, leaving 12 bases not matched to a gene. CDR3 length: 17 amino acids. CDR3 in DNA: TGTGCCAGTAGTGGTGGTCGTCTAGCGGGAGTGTCAGATACGCAGTATTTT. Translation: CASSGGRLAGVSDTQYF.

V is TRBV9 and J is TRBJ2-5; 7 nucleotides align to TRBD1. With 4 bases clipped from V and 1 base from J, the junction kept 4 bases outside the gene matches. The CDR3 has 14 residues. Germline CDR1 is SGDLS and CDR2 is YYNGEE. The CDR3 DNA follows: TGTGCCAGCAGCTTTCGGGACAGCCAAGAGACCCAGTACTTC. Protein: CASSFRDSQETQYF. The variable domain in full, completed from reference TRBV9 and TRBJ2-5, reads DSGVTQTPKHLITATGQRVTLRCSPRSGDLSVYWYQQSLDQGLQFLIQYYNGEERAKGNILERFSAQQFPDLHSELNLSSLELGDSALYFCASSFRDSQETQYFGPGTRLLVL.

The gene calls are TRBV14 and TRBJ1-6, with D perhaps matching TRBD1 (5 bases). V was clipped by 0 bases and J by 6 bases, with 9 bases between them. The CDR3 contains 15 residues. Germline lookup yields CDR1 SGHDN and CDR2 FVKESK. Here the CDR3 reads CASSQEGAGNSPLHF. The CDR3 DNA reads TGTGCCAGCAGCCAAGAAGGGGCAGGTAATTCACCCCTCCACTTT.

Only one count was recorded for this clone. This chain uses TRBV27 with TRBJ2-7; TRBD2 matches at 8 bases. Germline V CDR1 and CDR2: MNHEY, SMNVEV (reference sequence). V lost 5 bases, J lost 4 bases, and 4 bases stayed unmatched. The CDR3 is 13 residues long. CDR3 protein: CASSNSGGYEQYF. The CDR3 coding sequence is TGTGCCAGCAGTAACAGCGGGGGATACGAGCAGTACTTC.

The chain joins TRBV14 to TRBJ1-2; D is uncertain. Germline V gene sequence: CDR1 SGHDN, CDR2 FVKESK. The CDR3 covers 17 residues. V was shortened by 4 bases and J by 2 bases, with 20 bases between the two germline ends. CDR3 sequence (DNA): TGTGCCAGCAGCCTCCTCCAAGGTCGGAGCGGAAACTATGGCTACACCTTC. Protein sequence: CASSLLQGRSGNYGYTF.

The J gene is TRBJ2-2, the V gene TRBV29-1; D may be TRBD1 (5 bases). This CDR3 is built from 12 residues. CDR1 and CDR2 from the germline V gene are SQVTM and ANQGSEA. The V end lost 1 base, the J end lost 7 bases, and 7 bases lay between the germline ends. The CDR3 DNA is TGCAGCGTTGAAGTTGACAGCGGGGAGCTGTTTTTT. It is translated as CSVEVDSGELFF.

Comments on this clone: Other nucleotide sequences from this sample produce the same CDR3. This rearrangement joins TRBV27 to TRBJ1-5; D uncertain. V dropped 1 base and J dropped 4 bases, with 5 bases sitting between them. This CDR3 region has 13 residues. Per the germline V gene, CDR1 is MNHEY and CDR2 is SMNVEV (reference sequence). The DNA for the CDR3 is TGTGCCAGCAGTTTATATGAGAATCAGCCCCAGCATTTT. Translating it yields CASSLYENQPQHF.

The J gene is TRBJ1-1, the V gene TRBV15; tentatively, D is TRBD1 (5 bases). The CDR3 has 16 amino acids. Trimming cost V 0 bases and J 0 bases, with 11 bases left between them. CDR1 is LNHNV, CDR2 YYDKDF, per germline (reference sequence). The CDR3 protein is CATSRDRGTLNTEAFF. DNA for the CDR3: TGTGCCACCAGCAGAGATAGGGGCACATTGAACACTGAAGCTTTCTTT.

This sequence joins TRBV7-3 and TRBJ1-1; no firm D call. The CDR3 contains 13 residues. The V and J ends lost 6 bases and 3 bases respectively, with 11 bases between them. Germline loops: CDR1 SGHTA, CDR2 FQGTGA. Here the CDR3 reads CASRLARDTEAFF. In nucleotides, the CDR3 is TGTGCCAGCAGACTAGCAAGGGACACTGAAGCTTTCTTT.

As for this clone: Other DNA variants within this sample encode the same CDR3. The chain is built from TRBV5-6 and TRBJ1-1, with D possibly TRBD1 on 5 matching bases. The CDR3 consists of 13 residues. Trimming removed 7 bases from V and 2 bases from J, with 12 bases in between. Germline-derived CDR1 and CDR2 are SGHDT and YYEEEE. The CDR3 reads CASSLGGNTEAFF. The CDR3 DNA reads TGTGCCAGCTCCTTGGGGGGAAACACTGAAGCTTTCTTT.

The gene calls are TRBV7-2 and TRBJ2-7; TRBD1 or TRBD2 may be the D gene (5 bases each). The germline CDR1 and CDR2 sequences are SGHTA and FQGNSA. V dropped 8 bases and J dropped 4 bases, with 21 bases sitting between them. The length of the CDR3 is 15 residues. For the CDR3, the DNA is TGTGCCAGCCTCCTAGGGGTGGGGACCTTTTACGAGCAGTACTTC. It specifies CASLLGVGTFYEQYF.

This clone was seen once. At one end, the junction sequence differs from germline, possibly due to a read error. This CDR3 is CASSLNEGRVVNQPQHF. CDR3 nucleotides: TGTGCTAGCAGCTTAAATGAAGGCCGGGTCGTAAATCAGCCCCAGCATTTT. The chain has TRBV7-7 and TRBJ1-5; no firm D call. The germline gives CDR1 SSHAT, CDR2 FNYEAQ (reference sequence). The CDR3 has 17 amino acids. Full variable domain (outside the CDR3, taken from reference TRBV7-7 and TRBJ1-5): GAGVSQSPRYKVTKRGQDVTLRCDPISSHATLYWYQQALGQGPEFLTYFNYEAQPDKSGLPSDRFSAERPEGSISTLTIQRTEQRDSAMYRCASSLNEGRVVNQPQHFGDGTRLSIL.

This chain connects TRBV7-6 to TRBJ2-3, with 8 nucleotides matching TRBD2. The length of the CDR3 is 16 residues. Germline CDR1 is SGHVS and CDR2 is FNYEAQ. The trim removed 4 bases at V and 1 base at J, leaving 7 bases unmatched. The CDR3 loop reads CASSWGAGEGTDTQYF. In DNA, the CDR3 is TGTGCCAGCAGCTGGGGAGCGGGAGAGGGCACAGATACGCAGTATTTT.

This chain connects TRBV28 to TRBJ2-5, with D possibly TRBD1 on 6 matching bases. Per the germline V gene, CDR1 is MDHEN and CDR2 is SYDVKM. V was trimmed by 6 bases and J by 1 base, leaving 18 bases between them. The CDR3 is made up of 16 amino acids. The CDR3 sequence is CASSASRGPSQETQYF. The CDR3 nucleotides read TGTGCCAGCAGCGCCAGCAGGGGCCCATCCCAAGAGACCCAGTACTTC.

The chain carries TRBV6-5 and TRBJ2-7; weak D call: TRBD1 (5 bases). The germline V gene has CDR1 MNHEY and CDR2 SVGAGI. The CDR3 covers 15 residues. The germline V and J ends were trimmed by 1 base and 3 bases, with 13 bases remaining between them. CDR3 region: CASSYFGSGHYEQYF. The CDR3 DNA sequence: TGTGCCAGCAGTTACTTCGGCTCAGGGCACTACGAGCAGTACTTC.

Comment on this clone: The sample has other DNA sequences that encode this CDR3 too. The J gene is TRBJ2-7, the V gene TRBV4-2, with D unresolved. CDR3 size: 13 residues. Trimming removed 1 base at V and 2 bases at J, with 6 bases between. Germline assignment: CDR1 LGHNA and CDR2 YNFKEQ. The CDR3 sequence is CASSQGVAYEQYF. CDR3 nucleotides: TGTGCCAGCAGCCAAGGCGTTGCCTACGAGCAGTACTTC.

Written as DNA, the CDR3 is TGTGCCAGCAGCGTAGAGAGTCTTGACTATGGCTACACCTTC. Translated, it gives CASSVESLDYGYTF. The rearrangement links TRBV9 to TRBJ1-2; D is uncertain. The CDR3 consists of 14 residues. Trimming removed 0 bases at V and 3 bases at J, with 9 bases between. Germline V gene sequence: CDR1 SGDLS, CDR2 YYNGEE.

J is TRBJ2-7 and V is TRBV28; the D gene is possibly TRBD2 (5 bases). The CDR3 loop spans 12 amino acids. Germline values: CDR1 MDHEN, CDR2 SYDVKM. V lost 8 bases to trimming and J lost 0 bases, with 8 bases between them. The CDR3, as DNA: TGTGCCAGCGGGAGAAGCTCCTACGAGCAGTACTTC. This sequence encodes CASGRSSYEQYF.

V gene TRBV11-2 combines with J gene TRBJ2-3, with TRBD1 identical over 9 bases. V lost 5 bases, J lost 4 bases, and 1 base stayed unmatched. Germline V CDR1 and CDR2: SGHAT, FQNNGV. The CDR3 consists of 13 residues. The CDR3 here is CASSRTGADTQYF. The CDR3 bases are TGTGCCAGCAGCCGGACAGGGGCAGATACGCAGTATTTT.

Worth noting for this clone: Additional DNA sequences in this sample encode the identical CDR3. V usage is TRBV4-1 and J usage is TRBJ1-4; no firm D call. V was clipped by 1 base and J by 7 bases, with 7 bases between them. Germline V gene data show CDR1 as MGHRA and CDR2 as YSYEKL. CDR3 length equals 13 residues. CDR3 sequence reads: CASSQVGGEKLFF. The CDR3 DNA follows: TGCGCCAGCAGCCAAGTAGGTGGTGAAAAACTGTTTTTT.

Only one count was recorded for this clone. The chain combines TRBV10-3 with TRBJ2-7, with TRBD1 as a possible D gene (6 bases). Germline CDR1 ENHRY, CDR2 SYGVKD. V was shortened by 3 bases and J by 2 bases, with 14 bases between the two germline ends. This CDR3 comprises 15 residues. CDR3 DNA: TGTGCCATCAGTGACCCCGAGACAGGAACCTACGAGCAGTACTTC. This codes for CAISDPETGTYEQYF.

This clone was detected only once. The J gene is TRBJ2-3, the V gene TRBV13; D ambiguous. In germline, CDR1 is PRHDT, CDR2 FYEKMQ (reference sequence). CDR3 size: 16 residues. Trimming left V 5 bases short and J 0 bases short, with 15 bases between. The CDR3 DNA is TGTGCCAGCAGCCCCTATGGTACATCCAGCACAGATACGCAGTATTTT. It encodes CASSPYGTSSTDTQYF.

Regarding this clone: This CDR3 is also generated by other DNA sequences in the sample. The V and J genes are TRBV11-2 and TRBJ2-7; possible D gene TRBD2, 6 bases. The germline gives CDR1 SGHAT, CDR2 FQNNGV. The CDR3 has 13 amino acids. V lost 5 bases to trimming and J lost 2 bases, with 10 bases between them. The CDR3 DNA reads TGTGCCAGCAGCGTCGGGGGACCCTACGAGCAGTACTTC. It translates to CASSVGGPYEQYF.

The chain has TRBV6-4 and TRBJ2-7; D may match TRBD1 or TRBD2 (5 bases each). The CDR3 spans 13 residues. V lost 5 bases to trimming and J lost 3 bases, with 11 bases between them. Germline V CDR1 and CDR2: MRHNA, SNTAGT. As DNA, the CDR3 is TGTGCCAGCAGTCCGGGACCGTACTACGAGCAGTACTTC. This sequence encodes CASSPGPYYEQYF.

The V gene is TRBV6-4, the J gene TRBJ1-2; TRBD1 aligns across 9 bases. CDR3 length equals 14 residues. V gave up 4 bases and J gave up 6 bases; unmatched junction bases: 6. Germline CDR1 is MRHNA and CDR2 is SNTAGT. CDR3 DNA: TGTGCCAGCAGTGTGACAGGGGGGGAGGATGGCTACACCTTC. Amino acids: CASSVTGGEDGYTF.

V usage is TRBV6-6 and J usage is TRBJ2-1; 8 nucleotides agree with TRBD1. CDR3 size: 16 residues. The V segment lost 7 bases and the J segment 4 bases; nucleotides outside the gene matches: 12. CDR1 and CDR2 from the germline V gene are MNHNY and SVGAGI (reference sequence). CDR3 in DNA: TGTGCCAGCATCCTAACAGGGGGTGAGGGGTACAATGAGCAGTTCTTC. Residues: CASILTGGEGYNEQFF.

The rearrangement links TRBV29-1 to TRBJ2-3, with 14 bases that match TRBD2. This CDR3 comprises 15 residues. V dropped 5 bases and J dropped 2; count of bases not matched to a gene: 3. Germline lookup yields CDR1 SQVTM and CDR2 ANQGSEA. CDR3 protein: CSVLTSGGATDTQYF. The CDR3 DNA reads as TGCAGCGTTTTGACTAGCGGGGGGGCCACAGATACGCAGTATTTT.

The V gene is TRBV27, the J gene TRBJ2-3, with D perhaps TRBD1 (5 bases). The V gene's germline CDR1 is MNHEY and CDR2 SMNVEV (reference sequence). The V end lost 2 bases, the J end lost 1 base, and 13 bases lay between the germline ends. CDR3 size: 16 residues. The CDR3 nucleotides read TGTGCCAGCAGTTTAATTCGGACAACCGGCACAGATACGCAGTATTTT. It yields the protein CASSLIRTTGTDTQYF.